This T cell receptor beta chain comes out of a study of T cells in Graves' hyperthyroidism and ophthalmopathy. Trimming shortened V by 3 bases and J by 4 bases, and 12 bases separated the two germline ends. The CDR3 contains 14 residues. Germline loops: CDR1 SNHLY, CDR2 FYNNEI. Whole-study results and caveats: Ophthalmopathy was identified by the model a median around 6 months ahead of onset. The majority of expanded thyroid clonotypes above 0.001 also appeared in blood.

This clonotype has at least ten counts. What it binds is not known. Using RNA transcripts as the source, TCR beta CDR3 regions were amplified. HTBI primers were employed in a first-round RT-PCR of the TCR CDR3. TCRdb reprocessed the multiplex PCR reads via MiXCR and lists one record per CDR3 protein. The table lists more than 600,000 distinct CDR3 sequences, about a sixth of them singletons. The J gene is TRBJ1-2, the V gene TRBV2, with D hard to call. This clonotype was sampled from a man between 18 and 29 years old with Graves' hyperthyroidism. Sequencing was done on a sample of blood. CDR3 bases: TGTGCCAGCAGTGATTACGGCGGATCCTATGGCTACACCTTC. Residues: CASSDYGGSYGYTF.